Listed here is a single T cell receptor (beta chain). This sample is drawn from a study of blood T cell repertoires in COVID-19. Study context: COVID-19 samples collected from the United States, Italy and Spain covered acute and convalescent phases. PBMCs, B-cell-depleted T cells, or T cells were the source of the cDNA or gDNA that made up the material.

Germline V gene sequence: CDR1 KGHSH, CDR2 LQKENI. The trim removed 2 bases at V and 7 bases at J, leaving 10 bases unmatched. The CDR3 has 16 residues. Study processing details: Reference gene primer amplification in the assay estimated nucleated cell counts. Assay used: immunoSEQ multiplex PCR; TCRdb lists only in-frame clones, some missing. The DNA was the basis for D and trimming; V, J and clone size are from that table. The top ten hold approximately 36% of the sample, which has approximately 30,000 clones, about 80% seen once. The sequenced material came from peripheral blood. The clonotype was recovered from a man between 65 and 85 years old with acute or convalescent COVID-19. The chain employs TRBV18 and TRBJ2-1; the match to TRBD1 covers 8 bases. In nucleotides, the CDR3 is TGTGCCAGCTCACCAGCTACTAGACAGGGGCGGAATGAGCAGTTCTTC. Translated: CASSPATRQGRNEQFF.